These 23 T cell receptor beta chains were sequenced from one sample in a study of cytomegalovirus exposure and HLA in healthy donors. Here immunoSEQ multiplex PCR was the method, and the copy in TCRdb shows in-frame clones only, minus some. The sample shows roughly 100,000 clones, 85% of them seen only once. Specimen: PBMCs. These receptors originate from a man aged 18 to 29 in good health and CMV-seropositive.

The V and J genes are TRBV27 and TRBJ2-1; D is undetermined. This CDR3 has 17 residues. Germline CDR1 and CDR2: MNHEY and SMNVEV (reference sequence). V dropped 0 bases and J dropped 12 bases, with 24 bases sitting between them. CDR3 sequence (DNA): TGTGCCAGCAGTTTATCAACAGACGATCCAGGTTTCCGCGTGCAGTTCTTC. This encodes CASSLSTDDPGFRVQFF.

This chain joins TRBV5-1 and TRBJ2-5, with a tentative D call TRBD2 (6 bases). V lost 4 bases to trimming and J lost 5 bases, with 6 bases between them. CDR3 length: 11 residues. Germline lookup yields CDR1 SGHRS and CDR2 YFSETQ. The CDR3 sequence is CASSGGETQYF. The CDR3 DNA follows: TGCGCCAGCAGCGGGGGGGAGACCCAGTACTTC.

This chain connects TRBV4-1 to TRBJ2-6; D unresolved. CDR1 MGHRA and CDR2 YSYEKL come from the germline V gene. Trimming removed 8 bases from V and 0 bases from J, with 8 bases in between. This CDR3 contains 14 residues. The CDR3 DNA sequence: TGCGCCAGCCGAGGTCCCTCTGGGGCCAACGTCCTGACTTTC. Translated, it gives CASRGPSGANVLTF.

This rearrangement joins TRBV27 to TRBJ1-5; D perhaps matches TRBD1 (6 bases). The germline gives CDR1 MNHEY, CDR2 SMNVEV (reference sequence). CDR3 length: 14 amino acids. Deletions cut 3 bases from V and 6 bases from J, with 12 bases between. The CDR3 reads CASSFQGGAQPQHF. The CDR3 bases are TGTGCCAGCAGTTTCCAAGGGGGGGCTCAGCCCCAGCATTTT.

The genes are TRBV7-9 and TRBJ2-1; TRBD1 matches 10 bases. CDR1 is SEHNR and CDR2 is FQNEAQ in the germline V gene (reference sequence). The CDR3 totals 16 residues. The J segment lost 7 bases and the V segment lost 0 bases, leaving 6 bases of the junction unmatched. The CDR3 DNA follows: TGTGCCAGCAGCTTAGCCGGGACAGGGGCGCAGAATGAGCAGTTCTTC. It is translated as CASSLAGTGAQNEQFF.

This clone showed up many times. The chain carries TRBV27 and TRBJ2-1; 7 nucleotides align to TRBD2. Germline lookup yields CDR1 MNHEY and CDR2 SMNVEV (reference sequence). The CDR3 is 15 residues long. V dropped 6 bases and J dropped 6; count of bases not matched to a gene: 11. CDR3: CASRGRAGDGNEQFF. The CDR3 DNA reads as TGTGCCAGCAGGGGACGGGCGGGAGACGGCAATGAGCAGTTCTTC.

The chain has TRBV11-2 and TRBJ2-1; TRBD2 matches at 13 bases. The CDR3 sequence is 16 residues long. Germline CDR1 reads SGHAT; CDR2 reads FQNNGV. The trim removed 1 base at V and 10 bases at J, leaving 7 bases unmatched. The CDR3 protein is CASSLGTSGGDREQFF. The DNA of the CDR3 is TGTGCCAGCAGCTTAGGAACTAGCGGGGGGGACAGGGAGCAGTTCTTC.

J is TRBJ2-1 and V is TRBV19; 9 nucleotides align to TRBD1. From germline, CDR1 is LNHDA and CDR2 SQIVND (reference sequence). The CDR3 is 14 amino acids. With V trimmed by 11 bases and J by 5 bases, 10 bases remained unmatched. CDR3 protein: CASGTGQTNNEQFF. Written as DNA, the CDR3 is TGTGCCTCCGGGACAGGGCAAACTAACAATGAGCAGTTCTTC.

The V and J genes are TRBV2 and TRBJ2-2; TRBD2 matches at 11 bases. The CDR3 sequence is 15 residues long. J lost 7 bases, V lost 7 bases, and 8 bases had no gene match. Germline V gene data show CDR1 as SNHLY and CDR2 as FYNNEI. CDR3 bases: TGTGCCAGCACCGGGACTAGCGGCAGGGGCGGGGAGCTGTTTTTT. This sequence encodes CASTGTSGRGGELFF.

The rearrangement joins TRBV28 to TRBJ1-4, with D possibly being TRBD1 (5 bases). In germline, CDR1 is MDHEN, CDR2 SYDVKM. The CDR3 has 15 residues. The germline V and J ends were trimmed by 5 bases and 5 bases, with 15 bases remaining between them. The CDR3 DNA follows: TGTGCCAGCAGTCCCCCTGGGGCCGTAAATGAAAAACTGTTTTTT. Protein: CASSPPGAVNEKLFF.

V gene TRBV5-1 combines with J gene TRBJ1-3; D is unresolved. This CDR3 region has 16 residues. Germline loops: CDR1 SGHRS, CDR2 YFSETQ. V dropped 4 bases and J dropped 4 bases, with 18 bases sitting between them. CDR3 region: CASSRRELSAGNTIYF. DNA of the CDR3: TGCGCCAGCAGCCGGCGGGAGCTCTCAGCCGGAAACACCATATATTTT.

CDR3 residues: CASSPGAGASYEQYF. CDR3 bases: TGTGCCAGCTCACCAGGGGCAGGGGCTTCCTACGAGCAGTACTTC. The rearrangement joins TRBV18 to TRBJ2-7; D perhaps matches TRBD1 (6 bases). This CDR3 comprises 15 residues. CDR1 is KGHSH, CDR2 LQKENI, per germline. The V end lost 2 bases, the J end lost 1 base, and 12 bases lay between the germline ends.

V gene TRBV6-1 combines with J gene TRBJ2-1, with 7 bases aligning to TRBD1. Germline trimming cut 8 bases from V and 4 bases from J; bases unmatched to any gene: 2. The CDR3 covers 12 residues. The germline CDR1 and CDR2 sequences are MNHNS and SASEGT. CDR3 region: CASVTGYNEQFF. CDR3 DNA sequence: TGTGCCAGCGTGACAGGGTACAATGAGCAGTTCTTC.

The V call is TRBV4-1, the J call TRBJ2-7; 7 nucleotides agree with TRBD2. Germline CDR1 MGHRA, CDR2 YSYEKL. The CDR3 covers 15 residues. Trimming took 1 base from V and 0 from J; bases not matched to a gene: 3. The CDR3 coding sequence is TGCGCCAGCAGCCAAGGGGGGGGTCTCTCCTACGAGCAGTACTTC. It is translated as CASSQGGGLSYEQYF.

This rearrangement joins TRBV19 to TRBJ2-7; 8 bases are a match to TRBD1. The germline CDR1 and CDR2 sequences are LNHDA and SQIVND (reference sequence). With V trimmed by 10 bases and J by 1 base, 3 bases remained unmatched. This CDR3 has 12 amino acids. CDR3 protein: CATGQGSYEQYF. The CDR3 coding sequence is TGTGCCACTGGACAGGGATCCTACGAGCAGTACTTC.

The chain links TRBV9 to TRBJ2-1; TRBD2 matches 13 bases. The V and J ends lost 1 base and 10 bases, in that order; junction bases with no gene match: 8. Germline V gives CDR1 SGDLS, CDR2 YYNGEE. This CDR3 has 16 residues. The CDR3 sequence is CASSVSPGTSGNEQFF. CDR3 nucleotides: TGTGCCAGCAGCGTATCCCCAGGGACTAGCGGGAACGAGCAGTTCTTC. Combining the CDR3 with reference TRBV9 and TRBJ2-1 gives the whole variable domain DSGVTQTPKHLITATGQRVTLRCSPRSGDLSVYWYQQSLDQGLQFLIQYYNGEERAKGNILERFSAQQFPDLHSELNLSSLELGDSALYFCASSVSPGTSGNEQFFGPGTRLTVL.

The chain combines TRBV10-2 with TRBJ2-1; D is perhaps TRBD2 (6 bases). V shed 6 bases and J shed 7 bases, with 13 bases lying between them. This CDR3 comprises 13 residues. Germline V gene sequence: CDR1 WSHSY, CDR2 SAAADI. DNA of the CDR3: TGCGCCAGCAGGGGACTTGGTTGGAATGAGCAGTTCTTC. Translating gives CASRGLGWNEQFF.

The chain is built from TRBV27 and TRBJ2-2; TRBD2 aligns across 14 bases. This CDR3 contains 17 residues. J lost 8 bases, V lost 5 bases, and 10 bases had no gene match. The germline CDR1 and CDR2 sequences are MNHEY and SMNVEV (reference sequence). Written as DNA, the CDR3 is TGTGCCAGCAGTCAAAGACTAGCGGGAGGGCGCGCGGGGGAGCTGTTTTTT. Its translation: CASSQRLAGGRAGELFF.

The genes are TRBV30 and TRBJ2-7; 8 bases are shared with TRBD1. This CDR3 comprises 13 residues. CDR1 and CDR2 (germline): GTSNPN, SVGIG (reference sequence). Trimming took 4 bases from V and 7 from J; bases not matched to a gene: 9. CDR3 loop: CAWMGQGASEQYV. CDR3 nucleotide sequence: TGTGCCTGGATGGGCCAGGGGGCGAGTGAGCAGTACGTC.

This sequence joins TRBV6-5 and TRBJ2-3; D is perhaps TRBD1 (6 bases). Between the trimmed V and J ends, which lost 0 bases and 3 bases, there was a span of 10 bases. The CDR3 sequence is 15 residues long. Germline CDR1 MNHEY, CDR2 SVGAGI. CDR3 sequence: CASSYSQGSTDTQYF. The CDR3, as DNA: TGTGCCAGCAGTTACTCGCAGGGGTCTACAGATACGCAGTATTTT.

The gene calls are TRBV6-5 and TRBJ2-7; 7 bases map to TRBD1. Trimming took 0 bases from V and 3 from J; bases not matched to a gene: 2. Germline CDR1 is MNHEY and CDR2 is SVGAGI. The CDR3 sequence is 14 residues long. CDR3 residues: CASSYSRQGYEQYF. CDR3 DNA: TGTGCCAGCAGTTACTCGAGACAGGGCTACGAGCAGTACTTC.

This chain joins TRBV4-1 and TRBJ2-5; TRBD2 matches at 8 bases. This CDR3 is 17 amino acids long. V dropped 4 bases and J dropped 5; count of bases not matched to a gene: 15. Germline CDR1 is MGHRA and CDR2 is YSYEKL. This CDR3 is CASSPQIRTSMPETQYF. The CDR3 DNA sequence: TGCGCCAGCAGCCCCCAGATACGGACTAGCATGCCGGAGACCCAGTACTTC.

The chain couples TRBV2 to TRBJ2-4; 11 bases agree with TRBD1. J lost 8 bases, V lost 6 bases, and 6 bases had no gene match. The CDR3 extends over 14 amino acids. Germline V gives CDR1 SNHLY, CDR2 FYNNEI. For the CDR3, the DNA is TGTGCCAGCAGGGACAGGGGGCCCTCGTACATTCAGTACTTC. Translated: CASRDRGPSYIQYF. Full variable domain (rest looked up from reference TRBV2 and TRBJ2-4): EPEVTQTPSHQVTQMGQEVILRCVPISNHLYFYWYRQILGQKVEFLVSFYNNEISEKSEIFDDQFSVERPDGSNFTLKIRSTKLEDSAMYFCASRDRGPSYIQYFGAGTRLSVL.